Listed below are T cell receptor beta chains from one sample, sequenced in a study of shared clonotypes between healthy human individuals. Method: immunoSEQ multiplex PCR; TCRdb's copy keeps in-frame clones and lacks some. The sample carries under 300,000 clones, 65% to 70% recorded once. Sequenced material: memory CD4+ T cells sorted from blood. These receptors all stem from a man between 25 and 39 years old in good health. CDR3s include the opening cysteine and the closing phenylalanine or tryptophan. Fields, in order: V gene, J gene, D gene, clone size, CDR3 protein, CDR3 DNA. The D gene is left open where the match is weak. Only some rows state a clone size, as once, few, many or a class for expanded clones.

V gene: TRBV11-2
J gene: TRBJ1-2
D gene: .
clone size: .
CDR3 protein: CASSSYPAVGGYGYTF
CDR3 DNA: TGTGCCAGCAGCTCCTATCCCGCGGTAGGGGGCTATGGCTACACCTTC

V gene: TRBV28
J gene: TRBJ1-2
D gene: TRBD1
clone size: few
CDR3 protein: CASSQDRRNYGYTF
CDR3 DNA: TGTGCCAGCAGCCAGGACAGGCGAAACTATGGCTACACCTTC

V gene: TRBV7-8
J gene: TRBJ2-7
D gene: TRBD2
clone size: .
CDR3 protein: CASSPTSGSFYEQYF
CDR3 DNA: TGTGCCAGCAGCCCGACTAGCGGGAGTTTCTACGAGCAGTACTTC

V gene: TRBV7-2
J gene: TRBJ2-5
D gene: .
clone size: once
CDR3 protein: CASSPWANQETQYF
CDR3 DNA: TGTGCCAGCAGCCCTTGGGCAAACCAAGAGACCCAGTACTTC

V gene: TRBV28
J gene: TRBJ1-1
D gene: .
clone size: .
CDR3 protein: CASRQWIGGEAFF
CDR3 DNA: TGTGCCAGCAGACAGTGGATAGGGGGTGAAGCTTTCTTT

V gene: TRBV29-1
J gene: TRBJ2-5
D gene: TRBD2
clone size: .
CDR3 protein: CSVGLAGETQYF
CDR3 DNA: TGCAGCGTTGGACTAGCGGGAGAGACCCAGTACTTC

V gene: TRBV28
J gene: TRBJ1-5
D gene: .
clone size: .
CDR3 protein: CASRDNSNQPQHF
CDR3 DNA: TGTGCCAGCAGGGACAATAGCAATCAGCCCCAGCATTTT

V gene: TRBV2
J gene: TRBJ1-2
D gene: TRBD1
clone size: .
CDR3 protein: CASSGDRVNYGYTF
CDR3 DNA: TGTGCCAGCAGTGGGGACAGGGTTAACTATGGCTACACCTTC

V gene: TRBV2
J gene: TRBJ2-1
D gene: .
clone size: .
CDR3 protein: CASSVGEVLEQFF
CDR3 DNA: TGTGCCAGCAGTGTAGGGGAGGTCCTTGAGCAGTTCTTC

V gene: TRBV2
J gene: TRBJ2-5
D gene: .
clone size: .
CDR3 protein: CASSLYQETQYF
CDR3 DNA: TGTGCCAGCAGTCTATACCAAGAGACCCAGTACTTC

V gene: TRBV5-4
J gene: TRBJ2-3
D gene: .
clone size: .
CDR3 protein: CASSLQGNTDTQYF
CDR3 DNA: TGTGCCAGCAGCTTGCAGGGTAACACAGATACGCAGTATTTT

V gene: TRBV5-1
J gene: TRBJ2-6
D gene: .
clone size: .
CDR3 protein: CASSAENSGANVLTF
CDR3 DNA: TGCGCCAGCAGCGCTGAAAATTCTGGGGCCAACGTCCTGACTTTC

V gene: TRBV28
J gene: TRBJ1-1
D gene: TRBD1
clone size: .
CDR3 protein: CASRLTGQGQTEAFF
CDR3 DNA: TGTGCCAGCAGACTGACAGGGCAGGGTCAAACTGAAGCTTTCTTT

V gene: TRBV25-1
J gene: TRBJ2-2
D gene: .
clone size: .
CDR3 protein: CASSLYQGTPGELFF
CDR3 DNA: TGTGCCAGCAGTCTTTATCAGGGAACCCCCGGGGAGCTGTTTTTT